Here is one T cell receptor beta chain with its context. The antigen is undetermined. The CDR3 runs 11 residues. Germline CDR1 and CDR2: DFQATT and SNEGSKA (reference sequence). Deletions cut 6 bases from V and 8 bases from J, with 13 bases between. Researchers reported sorting CD4+ naive, central memory, regulatory and stem cell-like memory cells via CD45RO/CCR7/CD25/CD127/CD95/CD27. The sample comes from a study of beta chain features in type 1 diabetes. Study as a whole: Sorted cell examination encompassed approximately 110 million cells across all samples. Notes on the study in general: Across all four CD4+ subsets, people with type 1 diabetes showed modestly shorter TCRB CDR3s. Within the patient group, naive, central memory and Treg TCRB repertoires appeared more similar to each other than within healthy donors. Patients and controls would be equally affected if PCR favored shorter templates.

Reverse transcribing all isolated RNA meant expressed TCRB transcripts were sequenced. TCRdb's table, derived via immunoSEQ multiplex PCR, lists solely in-frame clones and lacks some. In the table there are more than 550,000 clones, over 11% of which are singletons. Sequenced input: naive CD4+ T cells from blood. The TCR sequence derives from a man younger than 35 with type 1 diabetes. The chain links TRBV20-1 to TRBJ1-2, with D perhaps matching TRBD1 (6 bases). The DNA of the CDR3 is TGCAGTGCCCCAGGGGCGCGGGGCTACACCTTC. It yields the protein CSAPGARGYTF.